This T cell receptor beta chain was obtained from a study of somatic mutations in cytotoxic T cells in rheumatoid arthritis. This clone is termed medium-sized. The antigen is undetermined. Researchers isolated CD4+ and CD8+ cells by positive magnetic bead selection and then checked their purity by flow cytometry. Profiled with immunoSEQ multiplex PCR; TCRdb holds only in-frame clones, not every one. Of fewer than 20,000 clones listed, under 80% were seen once; the top ten hold roughly 5%. CDR1 is SQVTM and CDR2 is ANQGSEA in the germline V gene. The V end was cut by 4 bases, the J end by 7 bases, with 10 bases between. This CDR3 region has 12 residues. General study findings and limits: The largest CD8+ clone made up over 20% of CD8+ cells in about an eighth of the 65 patients.

The chain uses TRBV29-1 and TRBJ1-4; possible D gene TRBD1, 5 bases. The sample comprised CD8+ T cells sorted from blood. The source of this sequence is a man in his 60s in good health. The CDR3 nucleotides read TGCAGCGTTGCCCAGGGCAGTGAAAAACTGTTTTTT. This encodes CSVAQGSEKLFF.